Listed below are T cell receptor beta chains from one sample, sequenced in a study of shared clonotypes between healthy human individuals. The data were produced by immunoSEQ multiplex PCR, yet TCRdb's version contains in-frame clones alone and is incomplete. Here the sample spans around 2,100,000 clones, approximately 94% being singletons. The specimen was naive CD8+ T cells sorted from blood. The receptor set was obtained from a man between 18 and 35 years old in good health. Each CDR3 is given with its conserved first and last residue. Fields, in order: V gene, CDR3 length, clone size, D gene, J gene, CDR3 DNA, CDR3 protein. A D gene is named only where the DNA matches it firmly. Size values are once, few and many counts, or a class for expanded clones, and some rows have none.

TRBV5-6	13	NA	NA	TRBJ2-1	TGTGCCAGCAGCGTAGGACGGGCGGGTGAGCAGTTCTTC	CASSVGRAGEQFF
TRBV7-8	14	once	NA	TRBJ1-2	TGTGCCAGCAGCCTATATGGGGGGGACTATGGCTACACCTTC	CASSLYGGDYGYTF
TRBV13	16	NA	NA	TRBJ2-1	TGTGCCAGCAGCTTAGAGTTGGGCACAGCCGACAATGAGCAGTTCTTC	CASSLELGTADNEQFF
TRBV5-6	14	NA	NA	TRBJ2-7	TGTGCCAGCAGCTCAGGGGAGGGGACCTACGAGCAGTACTTC	CASSSGEGTYEQYF
TRBV27	11	NA	NA	TRBJ2-1	TGTGCCACCAAGTGGGGCAATGAGCAGTTCTTC	CATKWGNEQFF
TRBV15	20	NA	NA	TRBJ2-7	TGTGCCACCAGCAGTTCTGACCCGGGACGGACACAAATTCCTTCCTACGAGCAGTACTTC	CATSSSDPGRTQIPSYEQYF
TRBV7-6	17	NA	NA	TRBJ2-2	TGTGCCAGCAGCTTAGCGTGGGGGGGCGCCGACACCGGGGAGCTGTTTTTT	CASSLAWGGADTGELFF
TRBV4-3	18	NA	NA	TRBJ1-3	TGCGCCAGCAGCCAAGATCCTAATTGGGACGCACCTGGAAACACCATATATTTT	CASSQDPNWDAPGNTIYF
TRBV28	15	NA	NA	TRBJ2-7	TGTGCCAGCACCCCGACAGGTGCGAGCTCCTACGAGCAGTACTTC	CASTPTGASSYEQYF
TRBV7-6	17	NA	NA	TRBJ2-7	TGTGCCAGCAGCCCACTCGGAGGGTCCCCAAACCTCCACGAGCAGTACTTC	CASSPLGGSPNLHEQYF
TRBV19	13	NA	NA	TRBJ2-2	TGTGCCAGTAGTCTACCGGGACCACTAGAGCTGTTTTTT	CASSLPGPLELFF
TRBV9	13	NA	NA	TRBJ2-2	TGTGCCAGCAGCGATATAAACACCGGGGAGCTGTTTTTT	CASSDINTGELFF
TRBV10-3	17	NA	TRBD1	TRBJ2-7	TGTGCCATCAGTGATCCCCGGGAACAGGGGAGCCCCTACGAGCAGTACTTC	CAISDPREQGSPYEQYF
TRBV27	13	NA	NA	TRBJ2-7	TGTGCCAGCAGTTTTACGGGAACCTACGAGCAGTACTTC	CASSFTGTYEQYF
TRBV4-3	15	NA	NA	TRBJ2-5	TGCGCCAGCAGCCAAGTTCTAGTGGCAAAAGAGACCCAGTACTTC	CASSQVLVAKETQYF
TRBV7-9	12	NA	NA	TRBJ2-7	TGTGCCAGCAGCTCCGGGATTTACGAGCAGTACTTC	CASSSGIYEQYF
TRBV4-1	14	NA	NA	TRBJ1-2	TGCGCCAGCAGCCAAGAAAGGGGCCCCTATGGCTACACCTTC	CASSQERGPYGYTF
TRBV6-1	12	NA	NA	TRBJ1-2	TGTGCCAGCAGTGACTCCACTTATGGCTACACCTTC	CASSDSTYGYTF
TRBV4-1	14	NA	TRBD1	TRBJ2-5	TGCGCCAGCAGCCAAGTCCAGGGGGCTGGGACCCAGTACTTC	CASSQVQGAGTQYF
TRBV29-1	15	NA	TRBD1	TRBJ2-7	TGCAGCGCCCAGGCCGACAGGGGGCGCGCCTACGAGCAGTACTTC	CSAQADRGRAYEQYF
TRBV7-9	15	NA	TRBD1	TRBJ1-6	TGTGCCAGCAGCTCCAGGGGGAGCGATAATTCACCCCTCCACTTT	CASSSRGSDNSPLHF
TRBV11-1	18	NA	TRBD2	TRBJ2-7	TGTGCCAGCAGCCCGGCCGAGGGACTATCTACTCTCCAGGGAGAGCAGTACTTC	CASSPAEGLSTLQGEQYF
TRBV9	13	NA	NA	TRBJ1-1	TGTGCCAGCAGCGTCTATTCGAACACTGAAGCTTTCTTT	CASSVYSNTEAFF
TRBV7-9	13	NA	NA	TRBJ2-7	TGTGCCAGCACCTCGGGTAGCTCCTACGAGCAGTACTTC	CASTSGSSYEQYF
TRBV11-2	16	NA	NA	TRBJ1-1	TGTGCCAGCAGCTTAGATGTCGGGGGGCCGGGGACTGAAGCTTTCTTT	CASSLDVGGPGTEAFF
TRBV5-4	14	NA	TRBD2	TRBJ2-1	TGTGCCAGCAGCCCCCCTAGCGGGAACAATGAGCAGTTCTTC	CASSPPSGNNEQFF
TRBV9	16	NA	NA	TRBJ1-3	TGTGCCAGCAGCGATACCAAGGACCGCTCTGGAAACACCATATATTTT	CASSDTKDRSGNTIYF
TRBV5-1	16	NA	NA	TRBJ1-6	TGCGCCAGCAGCTTGGCCGGCCTCGGGGAAAATTCACCCCTCCACTTT	CASSLAGLGENSPLHF